The TCR beta chain described here comes from a study of cytomegalovirus exposure and HLA in healthy donors. The study ran its PCR with 60 Vbeta and 13 Jbeta primers. The assay was immunoSEQ multiplex PCR, and TCRdb's table has in-frame clones only and misses some. The sample carries 100,000 or so clones, under 85% recorded once. As for this clone: The antigen remains unidentified.

General study points: Later work found that TCR association rates differed between HLA loci; DRB1 had the most and HLA-C the fewest. Follow-up analysis seemed to connect common viral pathogens with several of the most significant clusters identified.

This CDR3 has 12 amino acids. The germline V gene has CDR1 MNHNS and CDR2 SASEGT. V lost 9 bases and J lost 5, with 14 bases in between. The chain uses TRBV6-1 and TRBJ2-7, with D perhaps matching TRBD2 (5 bases). The clonotype was recovered from a young man in good health and CMV-seronegative. The sequencing input was PBMCs. The chain's CDR3 is CASTIGVDEQYF. In DNA form, the CDR3 reads TGTGCCAGTACGATCGGGGTAGACGAGCAGTACTTC.